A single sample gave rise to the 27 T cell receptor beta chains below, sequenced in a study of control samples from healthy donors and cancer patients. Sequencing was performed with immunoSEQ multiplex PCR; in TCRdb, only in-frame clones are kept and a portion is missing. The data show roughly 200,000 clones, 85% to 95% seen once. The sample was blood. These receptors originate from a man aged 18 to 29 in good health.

CDR3 bases: TGTGCCAGTAGCACTTTCCTGGGAGCGGGAGATACGCAGTATTTT. Residues: CASSTFLGAGDTQYF. V and J are TRBV19 and TRBJ2-3; D is perhaps TRBD2 (6 bases). This CDR3 region has 15 residues. Trimming left V 6 bases short and J 5 bases short, with 18 bases between. Germline-derived CDR1 and CDR2 are LNHDA and SQIVND (reference sequence). The full variable domain, rest sourced from reference TRBV19 and TRBJ2-3, is DGGITQSPKYLFRKEGQNVTLSCEQNLNHDAMYWYRQDPGQGLRLIYYSQIVNDFQKGDIAEGYSVSREKKESFPLTVTSAQKNPTAFYLCASSTFLGAGDTQYFGPGTRLTVL.

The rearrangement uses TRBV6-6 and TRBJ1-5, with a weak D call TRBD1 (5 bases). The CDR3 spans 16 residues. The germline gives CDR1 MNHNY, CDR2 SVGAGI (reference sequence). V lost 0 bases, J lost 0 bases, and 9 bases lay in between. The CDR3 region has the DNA TGTGCCAGCAGTTACTCGGGGGGGTATAGCAATCAGCCCCAGCATTTT. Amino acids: CASSYSGGYSNQPQHF.

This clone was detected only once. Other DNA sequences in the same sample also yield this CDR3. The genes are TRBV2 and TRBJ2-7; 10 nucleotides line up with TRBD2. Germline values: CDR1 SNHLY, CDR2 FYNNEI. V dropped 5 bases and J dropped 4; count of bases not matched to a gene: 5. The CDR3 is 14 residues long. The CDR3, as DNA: TGTGCCAGCAGTAGCGGGAGGGGTGGGTACGAGCAGTACTTC. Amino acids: CASSSGRGGYEQYF.

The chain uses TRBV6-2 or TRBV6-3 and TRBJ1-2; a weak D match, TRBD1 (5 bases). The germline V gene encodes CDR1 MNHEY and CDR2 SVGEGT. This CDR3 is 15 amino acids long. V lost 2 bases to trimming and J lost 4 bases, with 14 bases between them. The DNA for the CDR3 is TGTGCCAGCAGTTACAGCAAAGGACACTTCTATGGCTACACCTTC. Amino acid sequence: CASSYSKGHFYGYTF.

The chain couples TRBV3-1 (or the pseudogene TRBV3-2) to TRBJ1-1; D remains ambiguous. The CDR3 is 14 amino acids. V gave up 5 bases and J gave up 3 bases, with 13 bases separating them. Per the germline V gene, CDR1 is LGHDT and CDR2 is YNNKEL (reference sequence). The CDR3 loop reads CASSSGPWDTEAFF. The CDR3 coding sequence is TGTGCCAGCAGCTCCGGGCCCTGGGACACTGAAGCTTTCTTT.

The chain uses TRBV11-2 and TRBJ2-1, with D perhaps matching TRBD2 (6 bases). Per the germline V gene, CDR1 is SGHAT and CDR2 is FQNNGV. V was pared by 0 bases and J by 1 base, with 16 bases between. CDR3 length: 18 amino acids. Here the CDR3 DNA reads TGTGCCAGCAGCTTAGATTTTTATGGACTAAGATCCTACAATGAGCAGTTCTTC. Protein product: CASSLDFYGLRSYNEQFF.

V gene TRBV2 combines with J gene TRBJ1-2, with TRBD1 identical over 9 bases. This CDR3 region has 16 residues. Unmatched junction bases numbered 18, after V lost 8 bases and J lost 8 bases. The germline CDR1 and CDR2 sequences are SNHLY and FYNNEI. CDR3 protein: CASSQPPKGDRVGYTF. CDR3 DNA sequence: TGTGCCAGCTCGCAGCCGCCAAAAGGGGACAGGGTAGGCTACACCTTC.

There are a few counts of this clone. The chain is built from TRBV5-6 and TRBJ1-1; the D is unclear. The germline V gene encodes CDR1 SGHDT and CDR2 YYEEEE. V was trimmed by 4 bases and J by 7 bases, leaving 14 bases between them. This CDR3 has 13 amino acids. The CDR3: CASSVRTVVEAFF. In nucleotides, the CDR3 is TGTGCCAGCAGCGTCCGGACTGTAGTTGAAGCTTTCTTT. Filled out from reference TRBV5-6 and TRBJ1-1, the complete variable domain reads DAGVTQSPTHLIKTRGQQVTLRCSPKSGHDTVSWYQQALGQGPQFIFQYYEEEERQRGNFPDRFSGHQFPNYSSELNVNALLLGDSALYLCASSVRTVVEAFFGQGTRLTVV.

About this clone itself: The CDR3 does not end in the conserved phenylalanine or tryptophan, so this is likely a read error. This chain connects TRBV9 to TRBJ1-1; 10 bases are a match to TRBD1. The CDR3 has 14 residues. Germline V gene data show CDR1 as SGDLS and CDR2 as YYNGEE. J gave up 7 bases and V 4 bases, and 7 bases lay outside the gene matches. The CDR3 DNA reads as TGTGCCAGCAGCCCTAGAGGGACAGGGGATGAAGCTTTCCTT. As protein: CASSPRGTGDEAFL.

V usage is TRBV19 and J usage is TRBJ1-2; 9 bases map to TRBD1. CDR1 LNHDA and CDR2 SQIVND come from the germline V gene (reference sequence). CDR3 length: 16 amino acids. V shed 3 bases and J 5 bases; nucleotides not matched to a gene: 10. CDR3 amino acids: CASSIVNRGPTYGYTF. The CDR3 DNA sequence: TGTGCCAGTAGTATCGTCAACAGGGGGCCCACTTATGGCTACACCTTC.

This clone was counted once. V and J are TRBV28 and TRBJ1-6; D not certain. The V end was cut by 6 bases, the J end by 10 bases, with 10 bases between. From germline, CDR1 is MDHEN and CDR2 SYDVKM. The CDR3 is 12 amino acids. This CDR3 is CASSVIGSPLHF. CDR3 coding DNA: TGTGCCAGCAGCGTAATAGGGTCACCCCTCCACTTT.

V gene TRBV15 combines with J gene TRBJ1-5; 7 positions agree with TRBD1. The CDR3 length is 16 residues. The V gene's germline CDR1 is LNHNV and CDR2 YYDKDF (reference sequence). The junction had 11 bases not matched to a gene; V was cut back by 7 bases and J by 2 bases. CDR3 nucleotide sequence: TGTGCCACCACCTATTCAGGGGGTAGGGGCAATCAGCCCCAGCATTTT. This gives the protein CATTYSGGRGNQPQHF.

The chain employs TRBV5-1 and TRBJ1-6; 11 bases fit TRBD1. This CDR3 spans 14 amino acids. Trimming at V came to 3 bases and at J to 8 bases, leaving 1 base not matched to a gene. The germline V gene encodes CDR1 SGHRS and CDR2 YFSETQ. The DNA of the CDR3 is TGCGCCAGCAGCTGGGGACAGGGGGATTCACCCCTCCACTTT. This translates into CASSWGQGDSPLHF. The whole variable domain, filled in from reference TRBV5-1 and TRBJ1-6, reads KAGVTQTPRYLIKTRGQQVTLSCSPISGHRSVSWYQQTPGQGLQFLFEYFSETQRNKGNFPGRFSGRQFSNSRSEMNVSTLELGDSALYLCASSWGQGDSPLHFGNGTRLTVT.

The CDR3 region is CASSLARTVAYEQYF. CDR3 DNA: TGTGCCAGCAGCTTAGCGAGGACAGTCGCCTACGAGCAGTACTTC. The J gene is TRBJ2-7, the V gene TRBV5-8; D perhaps matches TRBD1 (6 bases). Trimming left V 2 bases short and J 2 bases short, with 14 bases between. There are 15 residues in the CDR3. Germline V CDR1 and CDR2: SGHTS, YDEGEE.

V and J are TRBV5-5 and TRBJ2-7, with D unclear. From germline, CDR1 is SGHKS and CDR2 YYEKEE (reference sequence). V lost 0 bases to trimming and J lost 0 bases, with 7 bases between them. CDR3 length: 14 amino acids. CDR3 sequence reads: CASSLVLSSYEQYF. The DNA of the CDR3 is TGTGCCAGCAGCTTGGTTCTGAGCTCCTACGAGCAGTACTTC.

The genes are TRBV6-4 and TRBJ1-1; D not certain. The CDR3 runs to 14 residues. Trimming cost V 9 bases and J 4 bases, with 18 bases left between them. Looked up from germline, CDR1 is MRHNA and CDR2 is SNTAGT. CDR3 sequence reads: CASSPEMGGTEAFF. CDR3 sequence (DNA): TGTGCCAGTAGCCCTGAGATGGGTGGCACTGAAGCTTTCTTT.

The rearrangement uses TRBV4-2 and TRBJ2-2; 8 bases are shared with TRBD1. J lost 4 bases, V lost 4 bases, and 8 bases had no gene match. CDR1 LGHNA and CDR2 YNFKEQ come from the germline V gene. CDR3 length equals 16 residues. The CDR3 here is CASSLQTGESTGELFF. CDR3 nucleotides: TGTGCCAGCAGCCTTCAGACAGGGGAGAGCACCGGGGAGCTGTTTTTT.

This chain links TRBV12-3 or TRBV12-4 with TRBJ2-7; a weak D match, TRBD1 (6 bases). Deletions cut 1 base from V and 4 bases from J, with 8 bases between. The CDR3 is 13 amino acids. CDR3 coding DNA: TGTGCCAGCAGTTTAGGTGGACAGTACGAGCAGTACTTC. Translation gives CASSLGGQYEQYF.

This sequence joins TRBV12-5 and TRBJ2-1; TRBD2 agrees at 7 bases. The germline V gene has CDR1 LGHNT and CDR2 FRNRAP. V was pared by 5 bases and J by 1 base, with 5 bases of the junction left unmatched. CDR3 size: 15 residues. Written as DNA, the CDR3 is TGTGCTAGTGGTCCCGGGACTACTTCCTACAATGAGCAGTTCTTC. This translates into CASGPGTTSYNEQFF.

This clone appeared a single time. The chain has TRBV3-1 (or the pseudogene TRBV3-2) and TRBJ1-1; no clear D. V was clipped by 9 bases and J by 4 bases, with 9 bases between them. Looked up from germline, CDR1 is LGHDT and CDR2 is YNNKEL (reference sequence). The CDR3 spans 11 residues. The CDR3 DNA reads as TGTGCCAGTCGATTGGGCACTGAAGCTTTCTTT. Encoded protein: CASRLGTEAFF.

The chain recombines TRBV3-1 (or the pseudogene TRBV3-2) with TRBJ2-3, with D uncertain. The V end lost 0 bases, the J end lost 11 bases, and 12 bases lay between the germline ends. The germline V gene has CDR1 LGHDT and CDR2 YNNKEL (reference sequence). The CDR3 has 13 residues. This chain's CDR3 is CASSQELLVEQYF. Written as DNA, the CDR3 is TGTGCCAGCAGCCAAGAACTCCTAGTCGAGCAGTATTTT.

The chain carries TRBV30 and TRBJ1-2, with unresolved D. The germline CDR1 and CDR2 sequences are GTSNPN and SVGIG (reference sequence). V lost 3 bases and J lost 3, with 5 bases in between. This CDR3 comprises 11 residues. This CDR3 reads CAWREDYGYTF. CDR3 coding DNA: TGTGCCTGGAGGGAGGACTATGGCTACACCTTC.

For the CDR3, the DNA is TGTGCCAGCAGCTTAGAATTTACCTATAGCAATCAGCCCCAGCATTTT. This encodes CASSLEFTYSNQPQHF. The rearrangement joins TRBV7-8 to TRBJ1-5; D call uncertain. Germline V CDR1 and CDR2: SGHVS, FQNEAQ. The V and J ends lost 1 base and 0 bases respectively, with 10 bases between them. The CDR3 spans 16 residues.

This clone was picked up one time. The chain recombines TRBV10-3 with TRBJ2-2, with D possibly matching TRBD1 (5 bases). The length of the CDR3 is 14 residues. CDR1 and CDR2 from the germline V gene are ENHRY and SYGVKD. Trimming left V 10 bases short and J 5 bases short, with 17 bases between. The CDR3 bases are TGTGCCACCCGAGAAATGACAGATACCGGGGAGCTGTTTTTT. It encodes CATREMTDTGELFF.

The CDR3 sequence is CSARDRTSQHF. The CDR3 DNA is TGCAGTGCTAGAGATCGAACTTCCCAGCATTTT. The rearrangement joins TRBV20-1 to TRBJ1-5; D gene unclear. Germline V gives CDR1 DFQATT, CDR2 SNEGSKA (reference sequence). The CDR3 contains 11 residues. V lost 0 bases, J lost 11 bases, and 8 bases lay in between.

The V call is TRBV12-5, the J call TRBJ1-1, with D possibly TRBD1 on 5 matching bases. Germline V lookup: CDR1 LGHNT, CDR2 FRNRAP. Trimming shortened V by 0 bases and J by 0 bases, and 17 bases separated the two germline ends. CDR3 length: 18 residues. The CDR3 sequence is CASGLVLFGTAMNTEAFF. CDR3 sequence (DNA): TGTGCTAGTGGTTTGGTACTTTTTGGGACGGCAATGAACACTGAAGCTTTCTTT.

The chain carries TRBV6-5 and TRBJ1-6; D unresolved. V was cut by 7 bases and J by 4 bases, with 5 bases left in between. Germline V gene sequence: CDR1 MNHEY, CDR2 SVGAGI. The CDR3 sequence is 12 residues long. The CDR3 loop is CASTQYNSPLHF. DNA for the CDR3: TGTGCCAGCACCCAGTATAATTCACCCCTCCACTTT.